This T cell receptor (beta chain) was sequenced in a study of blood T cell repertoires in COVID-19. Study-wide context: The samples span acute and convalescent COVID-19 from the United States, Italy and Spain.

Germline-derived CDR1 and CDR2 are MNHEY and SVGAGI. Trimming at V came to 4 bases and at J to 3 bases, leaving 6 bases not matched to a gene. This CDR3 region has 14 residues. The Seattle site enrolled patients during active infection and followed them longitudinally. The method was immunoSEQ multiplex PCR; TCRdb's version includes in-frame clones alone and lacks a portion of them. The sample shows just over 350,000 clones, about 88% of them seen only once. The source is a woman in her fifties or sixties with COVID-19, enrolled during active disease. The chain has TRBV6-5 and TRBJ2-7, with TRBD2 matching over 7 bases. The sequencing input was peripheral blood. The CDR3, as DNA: TGTGCCAGCAGTTTTACGGGGGGAATCTACGAGCAGTACTTC. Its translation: CASSFTGGIYEQYF.